The 6 T cell receptor beta chains below all came from one sample that was sequenced in a study of T cell responses to AZD1222 COVID-19 vaccine (dated by TCRdb to the early 2020s). Preparation of the library involved the immunoSEQ multiplex PCR assay. TCRdb carries this immuneACCESS record with in-frame sequences only. Its versions omit some clonotypes, under half of them owing to an unresolved V gene in the studies checked, with the rest unexplained. Here the sample has fewer than 200,000 clones; around nine tenths occur a single time. Of the sample, 0.45% to 0.55% is held by the ten largest clones. Read against the paper, the sample's time point label means: baseline before first vaccination. The material sequenced was peripheral blood, taken on day 0 of AZD1222 vaccination. All receptors derive from an adult in good health.

The chain joins TRBV5-1 to TRBJ2-3; the match to TRBD2 covers 9 bases. Germline V gene lookup returns CDR1 SGHRS and CDR2 YFSETQ. This CDR3 region has 16 residues. After removal of 4 bases from V and 1 base from J, the junction contained 7 bases not matched to a gene. CDR3 amino acids: CASSLRTSVGTDTQYF. The DNA for the CDR3 is TGCGCCAGCAGCCTACGGACTAGCGTGGGCACAGATACGCAGTATTTT.

V gene TRBV28 combines with J gene TRBJ1-3; no definite D call. Trimming cost V 2 bases and J 0 bases, with 8 bases left between them. The CDR3 loop spans 15 amino acids. Germline V gene data show CDR1 as MDHEN and CDR2 as SYDVKM. The CDR3 region has the DNA TGTGCCAGCAGTTTAGCCCGTGCCTCTGGAAACACCATATATTTT. This sequence encodes CASSLARASGNTIYF. Drawing the rest from reference TRBV28 and TRBJ1-3, the complete variable domain is DVKVTQSSRYLVKRTGEKVFLECVQDMDHENMFWYRQDPGLGLRLIYFSYDVKMKEKGDIPEGYSVSREKKERFSLILESASTNQTSMYLCASSLARASGNTIYFGEGSWLTVV.

This rearrangement joins TRBV30 to TRBJ1-1, with D hard to call. Deletions cut 0 bases from V and 7 bases from J, with 12 bases between. This CDR3 spans 13 amino acids. Germline lookup yields CDR1 GTSNPN and CDR2 SVGIG (reference sequence). The CDR3 region is CAWSVAVSDEAFF. In nucleotides, the CDR3 is TGTGCCTGGAGTGTAGCAGTTTCAGATGAAGCTTTCTTT.

This chain uses TRBV3-1 (or the pseudogene TRBV3-2) with TRBJ2-7; no definite D call. CDR3 length equals 11 residues. V lost 5 bases to trimming and J lost 5 bases, with 7 bases between them. CDR1 LGHDT and CDR2 YNNKEL come from the germline V gene (reference sequence). Here the CDR3 DNA reads TGTGCCAGCAGCTATAACAACGAGCAGTACTTC. Its protein product is CASSYNNEQYF.

The chain joins TRBV19 to TRBJ1-5, with D possibly matching TRBD1 (5 bases). The CDR3 runs 12 residues. V was pared by 11 bases and J by 5 bases, with 13 bases between. The V gene's germline CDR1 is LNHDA and CDR2 SQIVND (reference sequence). CDR3 protein: CASRVSDQPQHF. Written as DNA, the CDR3 is TGTGCCTCCAGGGTTTCGGATCAGCCCCAGCATTTT.

The chain combines TRBV10-3 with TRBJ2-1, with 12 bases aligning to TRBD2. This CDR3 has 15 amino acids. The germline gives CDR1 ENHRY, CDR2 SYGVKD. V was pared by 5 bases and J by 4 bases, with 3 bases of the junction left unmatched. The CDR3 spells CAISSGTSGYNEQFF. DNA of the CDR3: TGTGCCATCAGTTCCGGGACTAGCGGGTACAATGAGCAGTTCTTC.